The source of this T cell receptor beta chain is a study of CD8 T cells in ankylosing spondylitis. TCRdb processed the 5' RACE reads anew with MiXCR; each CDR3 protein has one entry. This sample has 150,000 to 200,000 distinct CDR3 sequences; around 19% occur once, and the top ten carry approximately 7.6%. In this sample, this clonotype turned up many times. Antigen specificity is unknown. Study-level points and caveats: Characteristic, it appeared, of ankylosing spondylitis blood was a TCR beta motif of about eight highly homologous variants.

The sequence was collected from a male donor with ankylosing spondylitis or in good health (not recorded which). Sequencing used blood, either unsorted or a sorted T cell fraction (not recorded which).

CDR3 DNA sequence: TGCAGCGCAACCCGGGGGGAGGCTGTGGACAGGAGGAACACTGAAGCTTTCTTT. Encoded protein: CSATRGEAVDRRNTEAFF. J is TRBJ1-1 and V is TRBV29-1; 7 bases align to TRBD1. The CDR3 contains 18 residues. J lost 1 base, V lost 7 bases, and 21 bases had no gene match. The V gene's germline CDR1 is SQVTM and CDR2 ANQGSEA.